This is a list of T cell receptor beta chains from one sample in a study of T cell responses to AZD1222 COVID-19 vaccine. Assay: immunoSEQ multiplex PCR; the TCRdb copy retains only in-frame clones and omits some. This table has more than 35,000 clones, over 80% appearing once. The sequenced sample was peripheral blood, obtained on day 0 of AZD1222 vaccination. The receptors were gathered from an adult in good health. Both conserved end residues are part of each CDR3. Fields, in order: clone size, J gene, D gene, V gene, CDR3 DNA, CDR3 protein. D genes are given only for firm matches. The size of a clone is reported for some rows only, either as once, few or many, or as a class for expanded clones.

once TRBJ1-1 . TRBV18 TGTGCCAGCTCACCACCGCATGGCCGGGACACTGAAGCTTTCTTT CASSPPHGRDTEAFF
. TRBJ1-2 TRBD1 TRBV30 TGTGCCTGGATATATGGTCGGCAGGGGGGATACTATGGCTACACCTTC CAWIYGRQGGYYGYTF
. TRBJ1-6 . TRBV7-2 TGTGCCAGCAGCTTACTAGGAGGGAATTCACCCCTCCACTTT CASSLLGGNSPLHF
. TRBJ2-5 . TRBV28 TGTGCCAGCAGTTTCGGTACATACAAAGAGACCCAGTACTTC CASSFGTYKETQYF
. TRBJ2-7 . TRBV3-1/TRBV3-2 TGTGCCAGCAGCTCCGGGGGCGCCTACGAGCAGTACTTC CASSSGGAYEQYF
. TRBJ1-6 . TRBV2 TGTGCCAGCAGTGAAAGTCCGGTTTATTCACCCCTCCACTTT CASSESPVYSPLHF
. TRBJ2-7 TRBD1 TRBV29-1 TGCAGCGTTGGACAGGGGGCATACGAGCAGTACTTC CSVGQGAYEQYF
. TRBJ1-1 . TRBV7-9 TGTGCCAGCAGCTTAAAGGGAGGGACTGAAGCTTTCTTT CASSLKGGTEAFF
few TRBJ1-3 . TRBV28 TGTGCCAGCAGCTCCGGCGGCTCTGGAAACACCATATATTTT CASSSGGSGNTIYF
once TRBJ1-6 . TRBV12-3/TRBV12-4 TGTGCCAGCAGTTTCAGCTGGAATTCACCCCTCCACTTT CASSFSWNSPLHF
. TRBJ2-7 TRBD1 TRBV11-2 TGTGCCAGCAGCTCAAACAGGGGGCTGTTCGAGCAGTACTTC CASSSNRGLFEQYF
. TRBJ1-2 TRBD1 TRBV7-3 TGTGCCAGCAGCTTACAGGGGGCTCAGGATGGCTACACCTTC CASSLQGAQDGYTF
. TRBJ1-6 . TRBV5-4 TGTGCCAGCAGCCCAACTCCGACAGGCGTTAATTCACCCCTCCACTTT CASSPTPTGVNSPLHF
. TRBJ2-7 TRBD1 TRBV6-5 TGTGCCAGTAGATCCGGACAGGTTAACTCCTACGAGCAGTACTTC CASRSGQVNSYEQYF